The text below deals with one T cell receptor beta chain. Its antigen remains unknown. This specimen belongs to a study of response to subunit inactivated influenza vaccine. Overall study findings and caveats: Only a handful of new T cells, the authors suggested, are recruited with each seasonal influenza vaccination.

Trimming left V 1 base short and J 8 bases short, with 12 bases between. Germline values: CDR1 LGHNA, CDR2 YSLEER. The CDR3 is made up of 15 amino acids. Via MiXCR, TCRdb re-called the RT-PCR reads, giving one row per CDR3 protein. The table has approximately 700,000 distinct CDR3 sequences, roughly 14% seen once. The clonotype originates from a man between 45 and 60 years old who received an inactivated influenza vaccine. J is TRBJ1-6 and V is TRBV4-3; D remains ambiguous. The sample in question was PBMCs from blood, obtained 14 to 15 days before vaccination. CDR3 sequence reads: CASSQGTSSYSPLHF. The CDR3 DNA sequence: TGCGCCAGCAGCCAAGGGACCTCCTCTTATTCACCCCTCCACTTT.